The clone carrying this TCR beta chain appeared a few times. The target antigen is unknown. CDR1 and CDR2 from the germline V gene are MDHEN and SYDVKM. The CDR3 is 17 residues long. V lost 6 bases to trimming and J lost 1 base, with 20 bases between them. Researchers used 5'RACE with constant-segment primers to make TCR alpha and TCR beta cDNA libraries that carry sample barcodes and UMIs. TCRdb called the 5' RACE reads again in MiXCR, with one record for every CDR3 protein. The repertoire holds roughly 150,000 distinct CDR3 sequences, with 10% to 15% as singletons. The data are from a study of T-cell memory formation after mild COVID-19. General observations from the study: Memory cells collected pre-infection included some clones that later responded, suggesting cross-reactive memory joined. Mainly CM and EM harbored the contracting CD4+ clones; mainly EMRA harbored the CD8+ ones. Balance between CD4 and CD8 was seen in clones contracting day 15 to 85, and a CD4+ lean was seen in later expanders.

The receptor's source is a man in his late teens or twenties who had mild COVID-19 (a few samples of this study predate the infection). Cell type and time point are not known. Sample: PBMCs or a T cell subset sorted from them (not recorded which). The chain joins TRBV28 to TRBJ2-3; D may correspond to TRBD1 or TRBD2 (6 bases each). CDR3 loop: CASREGGATPRTDTQYF. The CDR3 DNA sequence: TGTGCCAGCAGGGAGGGGGGCGCCACCCCTCGCACAGATACGCAGTATTTT.